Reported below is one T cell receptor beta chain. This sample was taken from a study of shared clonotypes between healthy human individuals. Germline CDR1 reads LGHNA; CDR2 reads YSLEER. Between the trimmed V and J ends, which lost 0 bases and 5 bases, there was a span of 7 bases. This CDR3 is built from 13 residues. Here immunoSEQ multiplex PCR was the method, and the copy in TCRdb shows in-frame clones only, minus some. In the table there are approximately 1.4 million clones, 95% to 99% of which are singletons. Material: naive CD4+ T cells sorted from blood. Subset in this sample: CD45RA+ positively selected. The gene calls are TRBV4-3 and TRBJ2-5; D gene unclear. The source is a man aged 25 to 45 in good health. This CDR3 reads CASSQDFGETQYF. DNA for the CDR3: TGCGCCAGCAGCCAAGATTTCGGGGAGACCCAGTACTTC.